This is a list of T cell receptor beta chains from one sample in a study of T cell changes during pregnancy in multiple sclerosis. Sequenced by immunoSEQ multiplex PCR; TCRdb stores in-frame clones only, minus some. This sample has around 100,000 clones; 80% to 95% occur once, and the top ten carry less than 2%. The specimen comprised peripheral blood, sampled in the third trimester of pregnancy. All receptors derive from a female donor with multiple sclerosis, enrolled in a pregnancy study. CDR3s include the opening cysteine and the closing phenylalanine or tryptophan. D genes are given only for firm matches. For some rows the clone size is stated as once, few or many, or as a class when expanded; others skip it.

j_call,d_call,v_call,clone_size,cdr3_aa,cdr3_nt
TRBJ2-3,.,TRBV6-1,.,CASSTRTSTDTQYF,TGTGCCAGCAGCACTCGAACTAGCACAGATACGCAGTATTTT
TRBJ1-4,.,TRBV14,.,CASSQRQVGEKLFF,TGTGCCAGCAGTCAACGACAGGTCGGCGAAAAACTGTTTTTT
TRBJ2-1,.,TRBV4-2,.,CASSQDQGRYNEQFF,TGTGCCAGCAGCCAAGATCAGGGCAGGTACAATGAGCAGTTCTTC
TRBJ2-3,TRBD2,TRBV27,.,CASSLSGEVADTQYF,TGTGCCAGCAGTTTAAGCGGGGAGGTAGCAGATACGCAGTATTTT
TRBJ2-5,TRBD1,TRBV27,once,CASSARGTGPGETQYF,TGTGCCAGCAGTGCGCGCGGGACAGGGCCCGGGGAGACCCAGTACTTC
TRBJ2-1,.,TRBV11-2,.,CASSGGASSGEQFF,TGTGCCAGCAGCGGGGGGGCTAGCTCGGGAGAGCAGTTCTTC
TRBJ1-5,.,TRBV19,.,CASSPKVGQGNQPQHF,TGTGCCAGTAGTCCGAAGGTGGGCCAGGGGAATCAGCCCCAGCATTTT
TRBJ2-2,.,TRBV6-6,.,CASSQNTGELFF,TGTGCCAGCAGTCAGAACACCGGGGAGCTGTTTTTT
TRBJ1-2,TRBD1,TRBV7-3,.,CASSFMGTVNYGYTF,TGTGCCAGCAGCTTTATGGGGACAGTCAACTATGGCTACACCTTC
TRBJ2-5,.,TRBV2,.,CASSREEETQYF,TGTGCCAGCAGCAGGGAAGAGGAGACCCAGTACTTC
TRBJ2-7,TRBD2,TRBV6-5,.,CASSRAGVSSYEQYF,TGTGCCAGCAGCCGAGCGGGGGTGAGCTCCTACGAGCAGTACTTC
TRBJ2-3,TRBD1,TRBV9,.,CASSAYPAGTVGDTQYF,TGTGCCAGCAGCGCCTACCCAGCCGGGACAGTTGGAGATACGCAGTATTTT
TRBJ1-2,.,TRBV5-5,.,CASSLESAGNRYTF,TGTGCCAGCAGCTTGGAGAGCGCAGGGAATCGCTACACCTTC
TRBJ2-5,.,TRBV2,.,CASSELVSGQETQYF,TGTGCCAGCAGTGAGCTAGTATCAGGGCAAGAGACCCAGTACTTC
TRBJ2-1,TRBD1,TRBV27,.,CASSLRQGTYNEQFF,TGTGCCAGCAGTTTAAGACAGGGAACCTACAATGAGCAGTTCTTC
TRBJ2-7,TRBD1,TRBV2,once,CASRIPGQETYEQYF,TGTGCCAGCAGGATACCGGGACAGGAGACCTACGAGCAGTACTTC
TRBJ2-1,.,TRBV5-6,.,CASNFGTRINNEQFF,TGTGCCAGCAATTTCGGGACAAGGATTAACAATGAGCAGTTCTTC
TRBJ2-5,.,TRBV5-6,.,CASSFRGRGETQYF,TGTGCCAGCAGCTTTAGGGGGAGGGGAGAGACCCAGTACTTC
TRBJ1-5,.,TRBV5-1,.,CASSPEGQPDQPQHF,TGCGCCAGCAGCCCGGAGGGCCAGCCCGATCAGCCCCAGCATTTT
TRBJ2-4,.,TRBV4-2,.,CASSQAPVSKNIQYF,TGTGCCAGCAGCCAAGCCCCCGTCTCCAAAAACATTCAGTACTTC
TRBJ2-3,.,TRBV9,once,CASSVASLSSTDTQYF,TGTGCCAGCAGCGTAGCGTCGTTATCTAGCACAGATACGCAGTATTTT
TRBJ2-1,TRBD1,TRBV6-5,.,CASKGQGYNEQFF,TGTGCCAGCAAGGGACAGGGGTACAATGAGCAGTTCTTC
TRBJ2-6,.,TRBV9,.,CASSAGVSTGANVLTF,TGTGCCAGCAGCGCCGGGGTGTCGACTGGGGCCAACGTCCTGACTTTC
TRBJ1-1,.,TRBV30,.,CAWSNRQAEAFF,TGTGCCTGGAGTAACCGACAGGCTGAAGCTTTCTTT
TRBJ2-3,TRBD2,TRBV5-6,.,CASLGLAGELTTTDTQYF,TGTGCCAGCTTGGGACTAGCGGGGGAGCTTACCACCACAGATACGCAGTATTTT
TRBJ1-1,TRBD1,TRBV6-1,.,CASDRGWGTEAFF,TGTGCCAGCGACAGGGGGTGGGGGACTGAAGCTTTCTTT
TRBJ1-2,.,TRBV18,.,CASSPSGQNYGYTF,TGTGCCAGCTCACCCTCGGGACAAAACTATGGCTACACCTTC
TRBJ1-5,.,TRBV9,.,CASSDGPGQPQHF,TGTGCCAGCAGCGACGGCCCGGGGCAGCCCCAGCATTTT
TRBJ1-6,TRBD1,TRBV6-1,.,CASSGEDRTTTLHF,TGTGCCAGCAGTGGGGAGGACAGGACCACCACCCTCCACTTT
TRBJ1-1,.,TRBV5-1,.,CASSLEATGNTEAFF,TGCGCCAGCAGCTTGGAGGCGACAGGGAACACTGAAGCTTTCTTT
TRBJ2-7,.,TRBV11-3,.,CASSPRGKAYEQYF,TGTGCCAGCAGCCCCCGAGGCAAGGCCTACGAGCAGTACTTC
TRBJ1-1,.,TRBV2,.,CASRYDRNTEAFF,TGTGCCAGCAGATATGACAGAAACACTGAAGCTTTCTTT
TRBJ1-5,TRBD1,TRBV19,.,CASSAVGQGINQPQHF,TGTGCCAGTAGTGCCGTCGGACAGGGCATCAATCAGCCCCAGCATTTT
TRBJ2-5,TRBD1,TRBV30,.,CAWQTGGPETQYF,TGTGCCTGGCAGACAGGGGGCCCAGAGACCCAGTACTTC
TRBJ2-2,TRBD1,TRBV9,few,CASRTGEAGELFF,TGTGCCAGCAGGACAGGGGAAGCCGGGGAGCTGTTTTTT
TRBJ2-5,TRBD2,TRBV7-2,.,CASRSGGAGAQETQYF,TGTGCCAGCAGGTCCGGGGGAGCGGGGGCCCAAGAGACCCAGTACTTC
TRBJ2-7,TRBD1,TRBV9,.,CASSVEPGDRGYEQYF,TGTGCCAGCAGCGTAGAGCCGGGGGACAGGGGTTACGAGCAGTACTTC
TRBJ2-3,.,TRBV4-2,.,CASSLDRSDTQYF,TGTGCCAGCAGCCTAGACCGTTCAGATACGCAGTATTTT
TRBJ2-2,TRBD1,TRBV5-1,.,CASSLSGQEVFLTGELFF,TGCGCCAGCAGCCTTTCCGGACAGGAAGTCTTTCTCACCGGGGAGCTGTTTTTT
TRBJ1-4,TRBD1,TRBV19,few,CASSNQGVYEKLFF,TGTGCCAGTAGTAATCAGGGGGTGTATGAAAAACTGTTTTTT
TRBJ1-4,.,TRBV28,.,CASSFRGGNEKLFF,TGTGCCAGCAGTTTCCGGGGGGGAAATGAAAAACTGTTTTTT
TRBJ1-1,.,TRBV21-1,.,CASSRLGDTEAFF,TGTGCCAGCAGCCGTCTGGGAGACACTGAAGCTTTCTTT
TRBJ2-7,.,TRBV25-1,.,CASSDWSYYEQYF,TGTGCCAGCAGTGATTGGAGCTACTACGAGCAGTACTTC
TRBJ1-5,.,TRBV28,.,CASNAARREGNQPQHF,TGTGCCAGCAACGCGGCCCGGAGGGAAGGCAATCAGCCCCAGCATTTT
TRBJ2-7,TRBD1,TRBV6-5,.,CASRPQGGKNEQYF,TGTGCCAGCAGGCCCCAAGGGGGCAAGAACGAGCAGTACTTC
TRBJ2-4,.,TRBV18,.,CASSPPGAAKNIQYF,TGTGCCAGCTCACCCCCGGGAGCAGCCAAAAACATTCAGTACTTC
TRBJ2-6,.,TRBV7-9,.,CASSRGGQVISSGANVLTF,TGTGCCAGCAGCCGCGGTGGACAAGTTATAAGCTCTGGGGCCAACGTCCTGACTTTC
TRBJ2-2,TRBD1,TRBV19,.,CASSPGTGSNTGELFF,TGTGCCAGTAGCCCAGGGACAGGTTCGAACACCGGGGAGCTGTTTTTT
TRBJ1-2,TRBD1,TRBV5-1,.,CASGTGANYGYTF,TGCGCCAGTGGGACAGGGGCGAACTATGGCTACACCTTC
TRBJ2-2,.,TRBV11-1,.,CASSLDRGTGELFF,TGTGCCAGCAGCTTAGATCGGGGAACCGGGGAGCTGTTTTTT
TRBJ2-3,.,TRBV30,.,CAWSVSGSGDTQYF,TGTGCCTGGAGTGTAAGTGGGAGCGGAGATACGCAGTATTTT
TRBJ1-2,.,TRBV5-6,.,CASSLRDYGYTF,TGTGCCAGCAGCTTGCGGGACTATGGCTACACCTTC
TRBJ2-7,.,TRBV29-1,few,CSAEGGSYEQYF,TGCAGCGCCGAGGGGGGGTCCTACGAGCAGTACTTC
TRBJ2-1,TRBD2,TRBV5-4,.,CASSARLAVLSYNEQFF,TGTGCCAGCAGCGCCAGACTAGCGGTTCTTTCCTACAATGAGCAGTTCTTC
TRBJ2-1,TRBD2,TRBV9,.,CASSPWTSGRESNEQFF,TGTGCCAGCAGCCCCTGGACTAGCGGGCGCGAGAGCAATGAGCAGTTCTTC
TRBJ1-1,.,TRBV5-4,.,CASSRDSHTEAFF,TGTGCCAGCAGCAGAGACAGTCACACTGAAGCTTTCTTT
TRBJ2-3,TRBD2,TRBV6-1,.,CASSAVTSGTDTQYF,TGTGCCAGCAGTGCGGTGACTAGCGGCACAGATACGCAGTATTTT
TRBJ2-2,TRBD1,TRBV7-2,.,CASTLRQGATGELFF,TGTGCCAGCACCCTTAGACAGGGGGCCACCGGGGAGCTGTTTTTT
TRBJ2-7,.,TRBV5-1,.,CASSLGTASEQYF,TGCGCCAGCAGCTTGGGGACAGCTAGCGAGCAGTACTTC
TRBJ1-3,.,TRBV13,.,CASSLRGAGNTIYF,TGTGCCAGCAGCTTACGGGGAGCTGGAAACACCATATATTTT